The 28 T cell receptor beta chains in this list originate from one sample, sequenced in a study of T cell repertoires in cytomegalovirus infection. In TCRdb, the reads were re-called with MiXCR into one record per CDR3 protein. The repertoire includes approximately 400,000 distinct CDR3 sequences, approximately 33% of them detected once, and around 13% sits in the top ten. Sequencing was performed on PBMCs. The receptors were sampled from a human donor in good health (CMV status not recorded). Some clones in this sample may be carry-over from other donors' samples.

The J gene is TRBJ2-1, the V gene TRBV6-2 or TRBV6-3; 11 bases map to TRBD2. The germline V gene encodes CDR1 MNHEY and CDR2 SVGEGT. V shed 5 bases, J shed 4 bases, and the junction held 10 bases outside the gene matches. The CDR3 is made up of 17 amino acids. The DNA of the CDR3 is TGTGCCAGCAGTGACGACCCCACTAGCGGGGGATACAATGAGCAGTTCTTC. Protein sequence: CASSDDPTSGGYNEQFF.

Details on this clonotype: The conserved phenylalanine or tryptophan normally closing the CDR3 is absent here, so this likely arose from a read error. The gene calls are TRBV12-3 or TRBV12-4 and TRBJ2-5; D is tentatively TRBD1 or TRBD2 (5 bases each). This CDR3 contains 14 residues. V was clipped by 5 bases and J by 1 base, with 11 bases between them. The CDR3 DNA follows: TGTGCCAGCAGTCACCCGGGACCCCAAGAGACCCAGTACTTA. Amino acids: CASSHPGPQETQYL.

This clonotype was seen just once. The gene calls are TRBV6-2 or TRBV6-3 and TRBJ2-3; D gene ambiguous. The CDR3 runs 13 residues. The germline CDR1 and CDR2 sequences are MNHEY and SVGEGT. Trimming stripped 6 bases from V and 0 bases from J, with 7 bases between. CDR3 in amino acids: CASRVSSTDTQYF. In DNA form, the CDR3 reads TGTGCCAGCAGAGTATCTAGCACAGATACGCAGTATTTT.

A remark on this clonotype: Its ends do not fully match the called genes, so a read error is possible. The V gene is TRBV7-2, the J gene TRBJ2-6, with D unresolved. The CDR3 spans 15 residues. Germline V lookup: CDR1 SGHTA, CDR2 FQGNSA. Here the CDR3 DNA reads TGTGACAGCAGCTTGGAGTTATCTGGGGCCAACGTCCTGACTTTC. Protein sequence: CDSSLELSGANVLTF. Looking up the rest from reference TRBV7-2 and TRBJ2-6 gives the full variable domain: GAGVSQSPSNKVTEKGKDVELRCDPISGHTALYWYRQSLGQGLEFLIYFQGNSAPDKSGLPSDRFSAERTGGSVSTLTIQRTQQEDSAVYLCDSSLELSGANVLTFGAGSRLTVL.

The V call is TRBV9, the J call TRBJ2-3, with 14 bases fitting TRBD2. Trimming cost V 3 bases and J 7 bases; bases outside gene matches: 4. The germline V gene encodes CDR1 SGDLS and CDR2 YYNGEE. The CDR3 covers 15 residues. In DNA, the CDR3 is TGTGCCAGCAGCGGACTAGCGGGGGGGCAATATACGCAGTATTTT. Translated: CASSGLAGGQYTQYF.

To note about this clonotype: A junction end diverges from the germline sequence, so it may reflect a read error. The chain combines TRBV12-3 or TRBV12-4 with TRBJ2-1; D possibly matches TRBD1 or TRBD2 (5 bases each). This CDR3 spans 11 amino acids. The CDR3 protein is CDSSWDRVPFF. As DNA, the CDR3 is TGTGACAGCAGTTGGGACCGCGTCCCGTTCTTC.

V and J are TRBV6-1 and TRBJ2-3; 8 bases line up with TRBD2. Trimming removed 7 bases from V and 6 bases from J; junction bases left unmatched: 12. This CDR3 is built from 15 residues. CDR1 MNHNS and CDR2 SASEGT come from the germline V gene. CDR3 coding DNA: TGTGCCAGCATGTCCCCGGGACTAGTTCCCGATACGCAGTATTTT. It yields the protein CASMSPGLVPDTQYF.

This clonotype was seen many times. The gene calls are TRBV7-2 and TRBJ2-7; the match to TRBD2 covers 9 bases. CDR1 is SGHTA and CDR2 is FQGNSA in the germline V gene. The V gene end was trimmed by 1 base and the J gene end by 4 bases; junction bases not matched to a gene: 5. The CDR3 runs to 15 residues. As DNA, the CDR3 is TGTGCCAGCAGCTTAGGGCTAGCGGGGCCATACGAGCAGTACTTC. It translates to CASSLGLAGPYEQYF.

The rearrangement joins TRBV2 to TRBJ1-1, with 7 bases identical to TRBD1. The CDR3 totals 16 residues. Germline values: CDR1 SNHLY, CDR2 FYNNEI. Trimming cost V 0 bases and J 5 bases; bases outside gene matches: 9. Here the CDR3 reads CASSEALGAGGTEAFF. The CDR3 DNA follows: TGTGCCAGCAGTGAAGCGCTTGGGGCAGGGGGAACTGAAGCTTTCTTT.

This clonotype was picked up many times. The chain employs TRBV7-3 and TRBJ2-3; the D gene is possibly TRBD2 (7 bases). Per the germline V gene, CDR1 is SGHTA and CDR2 is FQGTGA. V gave up 5 bases and J gave up 5 bases, with 17 bases separating them. CDR3 size: 15 residues. CDR3 in DNA: TGTGCCAGCAGCCCATGGGGGGGGGGCAGAGATACGCAGTATTTT. Protein sequence: CASSPWGGGRDTQYF.

This clonotype occurred many times. The chain carries TRBV7-9 and TRBJ2-1, with 7 bases identical to TRBD1. After removal of 0 bases from V and 3 bases from J, the junction contained 2 bases not matched to a gene. CDR3 length: 15 amino acids. Germline V lookup: CDR1 SEHNR, CDR2 FQNEAQ (reference sequence). The DNA for the CDR3 is TGTGCCAGCAGCTTAGCAGGGGGCATCTACAATGAGCAGTTCTTC. Translation: CASSLAGGIYNEQFF.

The rearrangement links TRBV29-1 to TRBJ2-2; a possible D gene is TRBD1 (6 bases). There are 13 residues in the CDR3. Germline-derived CDR1 and CDR2 are SQVTM and ANQGSEA. V lost 2 bases, J lost 6 bases, and 10 bases lay in between. CDR3 amino acids: CSVERGYPGELFF. The CDR3 region has the DNA TGCAGCGTTGAAAGGGGGTACCCCGGGGAGCTGTTTTTT.

Turning to this clonotype: Lacking the conserved final phenylalanine or tryptophan, this CDR3 likely reflects a read error. The rearrangement links TRBV7-3 to TRBJ2-1; TRBD2 matches at 8 bases. Germline CDR1 SGHTA, CDR2 FQGTGA. This CDR3 region has 18 residues. The J segment lost 0 bases and the V segment lost 1 base, leaving 8 bases of the junction unmatched. Here the CDR3 reads CASSLIAGGGTSYNEQFL. CDR3 DNA sequence: TGTGCCAGCAGCTTAATTGCGGGCGGGGGGACCTCCTACAATGAGCAGTTCTTA.

The table lists this clonotype with many counts. This sequence joins TRBV7-3 and TRBJ2-5; maybe TRBD1 (6 bases). Germline V lookup: CDR1 SGHTA, CDR2 FQGTGA. The length of the CDR3 is 17 residues. Between the trimmed V and J ends, which lost 5 bases and 4 bases, there was a span of 23 bases. CDR3 DNA sequence: TGTGCCAGCAGCCCAGGCACAGGGTTAAAAGGGGGAGAGACCCAGTACTTC. Translated: CASSPGTGLKGGETQYF.

This chain uses TRBV7-2 with TRBJ2-3; D is unclear. Germline CDR1 and CDR2: SGHTA and FQGNSA. Trimming pared 5 bases from V and 2 bases from J, leaving 14 bases between. The CDR3 is 15 amino acids. The CDR3 DNA reads as TGTGCCAGCAGCCCGGTCCGTGCCTCCACAGATACGCAGTATTTT. It codes for CASSPVRASTDTQYF.

The chain has TRBV6-6 and TRBJ2-7, with 7 bases that match TRBD1. V trimming: 2 bases; J trimming: 4 bases; junction bases outside the gene matches: 5. The germline gives CDR1 MNHNY, CDR2 SVGAGI (reference sequence). The CDR3 consists of 14 residues. The CDR3 region is CASSYVDRPYEQYF. CDR3 DNA sequence: TGTGCCAGCAGTTACGTGGACAGGCCATACGAGCAGTACTTC.

As regards this clonotype: This may arise from a read error, as a much more abundant clone is one base away. This rearrangement joins TRBV7-2 to TRBJ2-7; D is perhaps TRBD1 (6 bases). The CDR3 is 13 residues long. Trimming cost V 7 bases and J 2 bases, with 12 bases left between them. The germline V gene has CDR1 SGHTA and CDR2 FQGNSA. The CDR3 spells CASILDSPYEQYF. CDR3 nucleotide sequence: TGTGCCAGCATCTTGGACAGCCCCTACGAGCAGTACTTC.

This clonotype was seen more than once but under ten times. The V call is TRBV6-1, the J call TRBJ1-1; D is perhaps TRBD1 (5 bases). Trimming shortened V by 6 bases and J by 2 bases, and 16 bases separated the two germline ends. The CDR3 runs to 15 residues. Germline CDR1 MNHNS, CDR2 SASEGT. The CDR3 protein is CASRTSGGGNTEAFF. In DNA form, the CDR3 reads TGTGCCAGCAGGACCTCCGGGGGGGGAAACACTGAAGCTTTCTTT.

The sample holds a few counts of this clonotype. The chain has TRBV29-1 and TRBJ2-1; no reliable D call. Germline V CDR1 and CDR2: SQVTM, ANQGSEA. CDR3 length equals 10 residues. V was clipped by 3 bases and J by 5 bases, with 2 bases between them. CDR3: CSVDDNEQFF. The DNA of the CDR3 is TGCAGCGTTGATGACAATGAGCAGTTCTTC.

This clonotype has more than one count but fewer than ten. The chain carries TRBV4-1 and TRBJ1-2; 9 bases fit TRBD1. V lost 1 base to trimming and J lost 4 bases; unmatched junction nucleotides: 1. CDR1 is MGHRA and CDR2 is YSYEKL in the germline V gene. The CDR3 has 14 amino acids. In DNA form, the CDR3 reads TGCGCCAGCAGCCAAGCGGACAGGGGCTATGGCTACACCTTC. Translation: CASSQADRGYGYTF.

This chain uses TRBV12-3 or TRBV12-4 with TRBJ1-1, with 8 bases that match TRBD1. This CDR3 has 15 residues. V trimming: 6 bases; J trimming: 5 bases; junction bases outside the gene matches: 11. The CDR3 DNA sequence: TGTGCCAGCAGCAACTATGGACAGGGACTAACTGAAGCTTTCTTT. Its translation is CASSNYGQGLTEAFF.

The chain links TRBV27 to TRBJ1-5; unclear D gene. CDR3 length: 14 residues. CDR1 is MNHEY, CDR2 SMNVEV, per germline (reference sequence). The V gene lost 1 base and the J gene lost 4 bases, with 8 bases spanning the gap. CDR3: CASSLWSGNQPQHF. As DNA, the CDR3 is TGTGCCAGCAGTTTATGGTCTGGGAATCAGCCCCAGCATTTT.

Of note for this clonotype: A much larger clonotype is one base distant, so this may be a read error. The CDR3, as DNA: TGTGCCAGCAGGTTAACAAGGGAGAGAGAGACCCAGTACTTC. It translates to CASRLTRERETQYF. The V call is TRBV11-2, the J call TRBJ2-5, with D possibly TRBD2 on 5 matching bases. V was pared by 6 bases and J by 4 bases, with 15 bases between. Germline CDR1 and CDR2: SGHAT and FQNNGV. This CDR3 spans 14 amino acids.

This clonotype showed up just once. The chain carries TRBV11-2 and TRBJ2-5, with TRBD2 identical over 7 bases. The germline gives CDR1 SGHAT, CDR2 FQNNGV. CDR3 size: 16 residues. Losses at the gene ends were 5 bases for V and 1 base for J; bases not matched to a gene: 10. The DNA of the CDR3 is TGTGCCAGCAGCCCCGTGGGACTAACCCCCCAAGAGACCCAGTACTTC. Its protein product is CASSPVGLTPQETQYF.

The genes are TRBV5-1 and TRBJ2-1, with unresolved D. Germline V gives CDR1 SGHRS, CDR2 YFSETQ. The CDR3 length is 16 residues. Trimming pared 2 bases from V and 9 bases from J, leaving 21 bases between. CDR3: CASSLGFGATAFEQFF. The CDR3, as DNA: TGCGCCAGCAGCTTAGGGTTCGGCGCTACGGCGTTTGAGCAGTTCTTC.

This clonotype was detected a few times. CDR3 sequence reads: CASSYSGTSGYFNEQFF. CDR3 coding DNA: TGTGCCAGCAGTTACTCCGGGACTAGCGGATATTTTAATGAGCAGTTCTTC. V usage is TRBV6-2 or TRBV6-3 and J usage is TRBJ2-1; 11 bases are shared with TRBD2. This CDR3 is built from 17 residues. V trimming: 0 bases; J trimming: 7 bases; junction bases outside the gene matches: 8. Per the germline V gene, CDR1 is MNHEY and CDR2 is SVGEGT.

This clonotype was seen a few times. This chain connects TRBV7-9 to TRBJ2-7, with D maybe TRBD2 (6 bases). Germline CDR1 and CDR2: SEHNR and FQNEAQ (reference sequence). V lost 5 bases to trimming and J lost 5 bases, with 16 bases between them. This CDR3 comprises 14 residues. Here the CDR3 DNA reads TGTGCCAGCAGCCCAACCCTCGGAGGGAACGAGCAGTACTTC. Encoded protein: CASSPTLGGNEQYF.

This clonotype was detected ten times or more. The chain couples TRBV7-2 to TRBJ1-2; TRBD1 matches at 8 bases. CDR3 length: 16 residues. V dropped 0 bases and J dropped 8; count of bases not matched to a gene: 11. The V gene's germline CDR1 is SGHTA and CDR2 FQGNSA. Written as DNA, the CDR3 is TGTGCCAGCAGCTTAGCGGTCAGGGGGCCTGAAGGGGGCTACACCTTC. It encodes CASSLAVRGPEGGYTF.